This T cell receptor beta chain is from a study of blood T cells in healthy people across ages. Sample-barcoded 5' priming and a J-beta primer mix drove a second PCR of 7 to 11 cycles. Using its own MiXCR run on the 5' RACE reads, TCRdb lists one record per CDR3 protein. Among around 1,500,000 distinct CDR3 sequences listed, 28% were seen once. The table lists this clonotype with a few counts. The CDR3 length is 17 residues. V lost 0 bases, J lost 5 bases, and 10 bases stayed unmatched. Per the germline V gene, CDR1 is LGHNA and CDR2 is YSLEER. The origin of this receptor is a woman between 25 and 40 years old in good health. V usage is TRBV4-3 and J usage is TRBJ2-3; TRBD1 matches 8 bases. Input material: blood. CDR3 sequence reads: CASSQEAAGGQGDTQYF. The CDR3 nucleotides are TGCGCCAGCAGCCAAGAGGCCGCAGGGGGCCAAGGAGATACGCAGTATTTT.